One sample yielded the 19 T cell receptor beta chains listed below, sequenced in a study of Ad26.COV2.S vaccination and SARS-CoV-2 variants. Noted treatment: about 20 received Ad26.COV2.S at low or high dose, single or two shots; a few received placebo; per-sample allocation not given. Following the first vaccine or placebo injection, samples were taken on day 63. The data were produced by immunoSEQ multiplex PCR, yet TCRdb's version contains in-frame clones alone and is incomplete. Of about half a million clones listed, 80% to 90% are singletons. Sequenced material: peripheral blood, taken in a trial of Ad26.COV2.S vaccine versus placebo. Receptors were obtained from a person between 18 and 65 years old who received the Ad26.COV2.S COVID-19 vaccine or a placebo.

The chain is built from TRBV5-1 and TRBJ2-7; 11 bases map to TRBD2. Trimming cost V 4 bases and J 4 bases; bases outside gene matches: 10. The length of the CDR3 is 16 residues. CDR1 SGHRS and CDR2 YFSETQ come from the germline V gene. Here the CDR3 reads CASSLLPGLAVYEQYF. CDR3 nucleotides: TGCGCCAGCAGCCTCCTACCGGGACTAGCGGTTTACGAGCAGTACTTC. Looking up the rest from reference TRBV5-1 and TRBJ2-7 gives the full variable domain: KAGVTQTPRYLIKTRGQQVTLSCSPISGHRSVSWYQQTPGQGLQFLFEYFSETQRNKGNFPGRFSGRQFSNSRSEMNVSTLELGDSALYLCASSLLPGLAVYEQYFGPGTRLTVT.

The genes are TRBV28 and TRBJ2-7; TRBD2 aligns across 8 bases. The CDR3 contains 14 residues. The junction had 2 bases not matched to a gene; V was cut back by 4 bases and J by 0 bases. From germline, CDR1 is MDHEN and CDR2 SYDVKM. In DNA, the CDR3 is TGTGCCAGCAGTTCGGGAGGGTCCTCCTACGAGCAGTACTTC. It yields the protein CASSSGGSSYEQYF.

This CDR3 is CASSQDEVQKDGYTF. For the CDR3, the DNA is TGTGCCAGCAGCCAAGATGAAGTTCAGAAGGATGGCTACACCTTC. The rearrangement links TRBV3-1 (or the pseudogene TRBV3-2) to TRBJ1-2, with D hard to call. The CDR3 is made up of 15 amino acids. Germline assignment: CDR1 LGHDT and CDR2 YNNKEL (reference sequence). V lost 0 bases, J lost 6 bases, and 14 bases lay in between.

This chain links TRBV19 with TRBJ2-1, with a weak D call TRBD1 (6 bases). Per germline, CDR1 LNHDA and CDR2 SQIVND (reference sequence). Trimming shortened V by 5 bases and J by 6 bases, and 14 bases separated the two germline ends. The CDR3 totals 14 residues. The CDR3 DNA follows: TGTGCCAGTAGTGGCAGGGGCAAAATCAATGAGCAGTTCTTC. This encodes CASSGRGKINEQFF.

The chain carries TRBV5-8 and TRBJ1-1; 8 bases are a match to TRBD1. Germline-derived CDR1 and CDR2 are SGHTS and YDEGEE. With 3 bases clipped from V and 11 bases from J, the junction kept 12 bases outside the gene matches. The CDR3 totals 14 residues. The CDR3 nucleotides read TGTGCCAGCAGCTGGGGCAGACAGGGGAGGAAGGCTTTCTTT. Encoded protein: CASSWGRQGRKAFF.

The chain has TRBV28 and TRBJ2-3; TRBD1 aligns across 9 bases. This CDR3 contains 17 residues. Germline CDR1 and CDR2: MDHEN and SYDVKM. V lost 1 base to trimming and J lost 7 bases; unmatched junction nucleotides: 12. The CDR3 region has the DNA TGTGCCAGCAGTTTATTTGTCTGGGGACAGGGAGGCAATACGCAGTATTTT. Translation: CASSLFVWGQGGNTQYF.

The chain couples TRBV28 to TRBJ2-4; D is unresolved. This CDR3 has 12 amino acids. Trimming shortened V by 4 bases and J by 6 bases, and 7 bases separated the two germline ends. CDR1 is MDHEN and CDR2 is SYDVKM in the germline V gene. The CDR3 here is CASSSVGNIQYF. CDR3 nucleotides: TGTGCCAGCAGTTCCGTGGGAAACATTCAGTACTTC.

This clone was recorded a few times. The chain combines TRBV24-1 with TRBJ1-5; D perhaps matches TRBD1 (5 bases). The CDR3 is 20 residues long. Trimming took 0 bases from V and 2 from J, leaving 22 bases between them. The germline CDR1 and CDR2 sequences are KGHDR and SFDVKD. CDR3 nucleotide sequence: TGTGCCACCAGTGATTTGCCCCCCCCGGACGGGGGTAAGGGCAATCAGCCCCAGCATTTT. Its protein is CATSDLPPPDGGKGNQPQHF.

The chain employs TRBV7-9 and TRBJ2-7, with 10 bases aligning to TRBD2. Germline V gene sequence: CDR1 SEHNR, CDR2 FQNEAQ (reference sequence). V shed 3 bases and J 3 bases; nucleotides not matched to a gene: 2. The CDR3 is made up of 14 amino acids. Here the CDR3 DNA reads TGTGCCAGCAGCTTGAGCGGGAGGGACTACGAGCAGTACTTC. This sequence encodes CASSLSGRDYEQYF.

The chain has TRBV7-3 and TRBJ2-1; a possible D gene is TRBD2 (6 bases). The CDR3 loop spans 17 amino acids. V lost 5 bases, J lost 7 bases, and 24 bases lay in between. Looked up from germline, CDR1 is SGHTA and CDR2 is FQGTGA. In DNA, the CDR3 is TGTGCCAGCAGCCTCTCGGGACTCGCGTACCCCGGGAATGAGCAGTTCTTC. Translating gives CASSLSGLAYPGNEQFF.

The chain joins TRBV4-2 to TRBJ2-1; D not resolved. Deletions cut 4 bases from V and 8 bases from J, with 9 bases between. Germline V gives CDR1 LGHNA, CDR2 YNFKEQ. The CDR3 has 12 residues. Here the CDR3 reads CASSPDRDEQFF. CDR3 coding DNA: TGTGCCAGCAGCCCCGATCGCGATGAGCAGTTCTTC.

V usage is TRBV6-5 and J usage is TRBJ2-3; no clear D gene. The V end was cut by 4 bases, the J end by 4 bases, with 15 bases between. Per germline, CDR1 MNHEY and CDR2 SVGAGI. The length of the CDR3 is 15 residues. CDR3 bases: TGTGCCAGCAGTTTAAAGGAAGAGCTTGCAGATACGCAGTATTTT. As protein: CASSLKEELADTQYF.

This chain connects TRBV7-2 to TRBJ1-1; TRBD1 is a possible D gene (5 bases). Germline values: CDR1 SGHTA, CDR2 FQGNSA. This CDR3 spans 14 amino acids. The V end was cut by 5 bases, the J end by 5 bases, with 15 bases between. CDR3 loop: CASSTDWGGTEAFF. The CDR3 region has the DNA TGTGCCAGCAGCACCGATTGGGGGGGAACTGAAGCTTTCTTT.

This chain uses TRBV30 with TRBJ2-1; TRBD2 matches at 7 bases. The CDR3 extends over 16 amino acids. The V gene's germline CDR1 is GTSNPN and CDR2 SVGIG (reference sequence). DNA of the CDR3: TGTGCTTCCCCAGTGGGCGGGAGAGGGACCTACAATGAGCAGTTCTTC. This gives the protein CASPVGGRGTYNEQFF.

The gene calls are TRBV5-1 and TRBJ1-1; possibly TRBD1 for D (6 bases). Deletions cut 0 bases from V and 5 bases from J, with 17 bases between. Germline CDR1 is SGHRS and CDR2 is YFSETQ. The CDR3 is 16 residues long. The CDR3 region is CASSLAVGAGRTEAFF. In nucleotides, the CDR3 is TGCGCCAGCAGCTTGGCCGTGGGGGCCGGGCGGACTGAAGCTTTCTTT.

CDR3: CASSPQAGPTDTQYF. The CDR3 coding sequence is TGTGCCAGCTCACCACAGGCGGGCCCCACAGATACGCAGTATTTT. The chain joins TRBV18 to TRBJ2-3, with D possibly being TRBD2 (5 bases). This CDR3 comprises 15 residues. The V end was cut by 1 base, the J end by 2 bases, with 10 bases between. The germline V gene has CDR1 KGHSH and CDR2 LQKENI.

The rearrangement uses TRBV18 and TRBJ2-2; no reliable D call. Germline V gene sequence: CDR1 KGHSH, CDR2 LQKENI. V shed 4 bases and J shed 3 bases, with 12 bases lying between them. CDR3 length: 15 residues. The CDR3 spells CASSLPHGDTGELFF. The DNA of the CDR3 is TGTGCCAGCTCACTTCCACATGGGGACACCGGGGAGCTGTTTTTT.

The chain couples TRBV5-1 to TRBJ2-7, with D possibly being TRBD2 (5 bases). Germline V CDR1 and CDR2: SGHRS, YFSETQ. The germline V and J ends were trimmed by 6 bases and 1 base, with 17 bases remaining between them. This CDR3 is built from 15 residues. CDR3 nucleotide sequence: TGCGCCAGCACCTCTTCGGGAACGGGGTCCTACGAGCAGTACTTC. Protein product: CASTSSGTGSYEQYF.

The CDR3 sequence is CASTGQHNNEKLFF. The CDR3 DNA follows: TGTGCCAGCACCGGACAGCATAATAATGAAAAACTGTTTTTT. The chain couples TRBV19 to TRBJ1-4; the D gene is possibly TRBD1 (6 bases). CDR1 LNHDA and CDR2 SQIVND come from the germline V gene (reference sequence). Trimming took off 9 bases at V and 4 bases at J, with 15 bases between the two ends. The CDR3 covers 14 residues. Drawing the rest from reference TRBV19 and TRBJ1-4, the complete variable domain is DGGITQSPKYLFRKEGQNVTLSCEQNLNHDAMYWYRQDPGQGLRLIYYSQIVNDFQKGDIAEGYSVSREKKESFPLTVTSAQKNPTAFYLCASTGQHNNEKLFFGSGTQLSVL.